One and the same sample provided the 14 T cell receptor beta chains below, sequenced in a study of cytomegalovirus exposure and HLA in healthy donors. The assay was immunoSEQ multiplex PCR, and TCRdb's table has in-frame clones only and misses some. The sample contains around 70,000 clones, 94% of which appear only once. The source material was PBMCs. All receptors derive from a man aged 18 to 30 in good health and CMV-seropositive.

The chain uses TRBV25-1 and TRBJ2-7; a possible D gene is TRBD1 (6 bases). This CDR3 is 14 amino acids long. V lost 5 bases and J 3 bases, leaving 14 bases between the germline ends. Germline V gives CDR1 MGHDK, CDR2 SYGVNS. The CDR3 is CASSRSGDFYEQYF. The DNA for the CDR3 is TGTGCCAGCAGTCGCTCAGGGGATTTCTACGAGCAGTACTTC.

The J gene is TRBJ2-7, the V gene TRBV5-1; 10 bases are shared with TRBD2. Germline lookup yields CDR1 SGHRS and CDR2 YFSETQ. The CDR3 length is 13 residues. V shed 7 bases, J shed 3 bases, and the junction held 4 bases outside the gene matches. The CDR3 spells CASASGRFYEQYF. CDR3 in DNA: TGCGCCAGCGCTAGCGGGAGATTCTACGAGCAGTACTTC.

The gene calls are TRBV15 and TRBJ2-2, with TRBD2 as a possible D gene (5 bases). The CDR3 is made up of 20 amino acids. Germline V gene data show CDR1 as LNHNV and CDR2 as YYDKDF (reference sequence). The germline V and J ends were trimmed by 0 bases and 0 bases, with 20 bases remaining between them. The CDR3 region is CATSRDTYLLRGTNTGELFF. CDR3 in DNA: TGTGCCACCAGCAGAGATACATATTTGTTACGGGGAACGAACACCGGGGAGCTGTTTTTT.

V and J are TRBV11-3 and TRBJ2-1; the D is unclear. From germline, CDR1 is SGHNT and CDR2 YENEEA. The CDR3 runs to 15 residues. V was pared by 5 bases and J by 0 bases, with 11 bases between. The CDR3 region is CASSPVFGSYNEQFF. CDR3 in DNA: TGTGCCAGCAGCCCCGTCTTCGGCTCCTACAATGAGCAGTTCTTC.

The gene calls are TRBV19 and TRBJ2-1, with TRBD2 identical over 8 bases. With 3 bases clipped from V and 8 bases from J, the junction kept 12 bases outside the gene matches. The CDR3 sequence is 16 residues long. The germline V gene encodes CDR1 LNHDA and CDR2 SQIVND (reference sequence). CDR3 protein: CASSITKREQMDEQFF. For the CDR3, the DNA is TGTGCCAGTAGTATCACAAAGCGGGAGCAGATGGATGAGCAGTTCTTC.

The chain couples TRBV19 to TRBJ2-1, with D perhaps TRBD2 (5 bases). CDR3 size: 14 residues. CDR1 and CDR2 from the germline V gene are LNHDA and SQIVND (reference sequence). V shed 8 bases and J shed 5 bases, with 16 bases lying between them. This CDR3 reads CASATKRFDNEQFF. CDR3 nucleotides: TGTGCCAGTGCGACTAAGCGGTTTGACAATGAGCAGTTCTTC.

J is TRBJ2-3 and V is TRBV30; a possible D gene is TRBD1 (6 bases). The V gene's germline CDR1 is GTSNPN and CDR2 SVGIG (reference sequence). This CDR3 region has 13 residues. Trimming pared 5 bases from V and 1 base from J, leaving 10 bases between. CDR3 DNA sequence: TGTGCCTGGGGCAGGGGAGGCACAGATACGCAGTATTTT. Its protein product is CAWGRGGTDTQYF.

The chain is built from TRBV2 and TRBJ2-6; 7 bases map to TRBD1. V was pared by 5 bases and J by 3 bases, with 7 bases of the junction left unmatched. This CDR3 region has 16 residues. CDR1 and CDR2 (germline): SNHLY, FYNNEI. The CDR3 DNA reads as TGTGCCAGCAGTCCCAGGGGACAGCTTGGGGCCAACGTCCTGACTTTC. Protein product: CASSPRGQLGANVLTF.

J is TRBJ2-3 and V is TRBV5-1; D is perhaps TRBD2 (6 bases). Germline V gene data show CDR1 as SGHRS and CDR2 as YFSETQ. Trimming removed 4 bases at V and 6 bases at J, with 24 bases between. The CDR3 extends over 17 amino acids. CDR3 sequence reads: CASSLRDSLSVKDTQYF. The DNA of the CDR3 is TGCGCCAGCAGCCTGCGGGACTCCTTGTCCGTGAAGGATACGCAGTATTTT.

The chain recombines TRBV19 with TRBJ1-4; 7 nucleotides align to TRBD1. After removal of 1 base from V and 10 bases from J, the junction contained 3 bases not matched to a gene. Germline V CDR1 and CDR2: LNHDA, SQIVND (reference sequence). The CDR3 totals 13 residues. CDR3 sequence reads: CASSIGRDRKLFF. CDR3 coding DNA: TGTGCCAGTAGTATAGGACGGGACAGAAAACTGTTTTTT.

This rearrangement joins TRBV29-1 to TRBJ2-1; 7 bases match TRBD2. CDR1 is SQVTM, CDR2 ANQGSEA, per germline. Trimming cost V 3 bases and J 12 bases; bases outside gene matches: 5. The CDR3 spans 11 residues. The CDR3, as DNA: TGCAGCGTTGAGGGTGGGAGGGTGCAGTTCTTC. Its protein is CSVEGGRVQFF.

This chain uses TRBV7-9 with TRBJ1-5; 7 bases align to TRBD1. Germline V lookup: CDR1 SEHNR, CDR2 FQNEAQ (reference sequence). V shed 1 base and J 6 bases; nucleotides not matched to a gene: 12. The CDR3 runs to 17 residues. The CDR3 loop is CASSLVGRGGMIQPQHF. CDR3 DNA sequence: TGTGCCAGCAGCTTAGTGGGTAGAGGGGGCATGATTCAGCCCCAGCATTTT.

DNA of the CDR3: TGTGCCAGCAGTTCCGGGACTAGCGGGAACGAGCAGTTCTTC. This codes for CASSSGTSGNEQFF. V gene TRBV6-5 combines with J gene TRBJ2-1; 13 bases fit TRBD2. Germline V gives CDR1 MNHEY, CDR2 SVGAGI. This CDR3 contains 14 residues. V was clipped by 4 bases and J by 10 bases; unmatched bases: 4.

V and J are TRBV27 and TRBJ2-7, with 8 bases matching TRBD2. This CDR3 contains 14 residues. J lost 2 bases, V lost 10 bases, and 10 bases had no gene match. CDR1 is MNHEY and CDR2 is SMNVEV in the germline V gene (reference sequence). The CDR3: CATAGGAGPYEQYF. DNA of the CDR3: TGTGCCACCGCCGGGGGGGCGGGACCCTACGAGCAGTACTTC.